One TCR beta chain is described in this entry. What it binds is unknown. Germline V gene lookup returns CDR1 MGHDK and CDR2 SYGVNS. This CDR3 has 14 amino acids. Trimming removed 8 bases from V and 5 bases from J; junction bases left unmatched: 10. This entry belongs to a study of T cell responses to AZD1222 COVID-19 vaccine. Points from the study as a whole: AZD1222 recipients seropositive at baseline numbered only five to seven.

TCRdb keeps only in-frame clones here, not all; method: immunoSEQ multiplex PCR. The sample lists around 88,000 clones, 70% to 90% seen once, with approximately 7% in the top ten. Specimen: peripheral blood, collected on day 0 of AZD1222 vaccination. This sequence was found in an adult in good health. This chain connects TRBV25-1 to TRBJ1-1; 8 nucleotides line up with TRBD1. The CDR3 DNA reads as TGTGCCAGCCATGACAGGGGAGGGTTGACTGAAGCTTTCTTT. Its protein product is CASHDRGGLTEAFF.